This T cell receptor (beta chain) was found in a study of PD-L1 blockade in urothelial cancer. Generated by immunoSEQ multiplex PCR, the TCRdb table keeps only in-frame clones and is missing some. Of roughly 60,000 clones in the sample, over 75% were seen once. Patients were diagnosed with urothelial carcinoma, either locally advanced or metastatic. This sample comprised PBMCs, obtained around atezolizumab (anti-PD-L1) treatment. The TCR was taken from a man between 65 and 85 years old with urothelial cancer.

The CDR3 spells CASSLGSETQYF. The CDR3 coding sequence is TGTGCCAGCAGCTTAGGTAGCGAGACCCAGTACTTC. The chain carries TRBV7-2 and TRBJ2-5; D remains unclear. The length of the CDR3 is 12 residues. CDR1 SGHTA and CDR2 FQGNSA come from the germline V gene. V was clipped by 1 base and J by 5 bases, with 5 bases between them.